This entry lists 32 T cell receptor beta chains sequenced from one sample in a study of blood T cell repertoires in COVID-19. The assay was immunoSEQ multiplex PCR, and TCRdb's table has in-frame clones only and misses some. The table has tens of thousands of clones, approximately 90% seen once. What was sequenced was peripheral blood. All receptors come from a man in his 70s with acute or convalescent COVID-19.

The CDR3 nucleotides read TGTGCCAGCAGTTTCTCAGGGGCCTCTGGAAACACCATATATTTT. Residues: CASSFSGASGNTIYF. The chain carries TRBV6-5 and TRBJ1-3; a weak D match, TRBD1 (6 bases). The germline CDR1 and CDR2 sequences are MNHEY and SVGAGI. V was trimmed by 4 bases and J by 0 bases, leaving 10 bases between them. CDR3 size: 15 residues.

The table lists this clone with a count of one. The chain has TRBV4-3 and TRBJ1-1; no firm D call. This CDR3 is built from 18 residues. Germline values: CDR1 LGHNA, CDR2 YSLEER. The V end lost 0 bases, the J end lost 1 base, and 18 bases lay between the germline ends. The DNA of the CDR3 is TGCGCCAGCAGCCAAGACACCCAACGTGGGTGGAGGAACACTGAAGCTTTCTTT. Protein sequence: CASSQDTQRGWRNTEAFF.

This chain connects TRBV6-1 to TRBJ2-3; 8 bases are shared with TRBD1. Germline values: CDR1 MNHNS, CDR2 SASEGT. V trimming: 2 bases; J trimming: 0 bases; junction bases outside the gene matches: 19. This CDR3 has 21 residues. CDR3 in DNA: TGTGCCAGCAGTGAAACAATTCGTATTGACTGGACAGGGTCTAGCACAGATACGCAGTATTTT. Protein sequence: CASSETIRIDWTGSSTDTQYF.

The genes are TRBV19 and TRBJ2-2; D is uncertain. CDR1 and CDR2 (germline): LNHDA, SQIVND (reference sequence). The CDR3 totals 14 residues. Trimming took off 8 bases at V and 4 bases at J, with 14 bases between the two ends. CDR3 nucleotide sequence: TGTGCCAGTGAACCGCCGGGTCGCACCGGGGAGCTGTTTTTT. It yields the protein CASEPPGRTGELFF.

The rearrangement joins TRBV19 to TRBJ2-1; the match to TRBD2 covers 12 bases. Germline CDR1 reads LNHDA; CDR2 reads SQIVND (reference sequence). The trim removed 4 bases at V and 4 bases at J, leaving 11 bases unmatched. The CDR3 loop spans 18 amino acids. The CDR3 sequence is CASSRGAAGLAGYNEQFF. In nucleotides, the CDR3 is TGTGCCAGTAGTAGGGGCGCCGCTGGACTAGCGGGATACAATGAGCAGTTCTTC.

V and J are TRBV2 and TRBJ2-1; 9 bases agree with TRBD2. The CDR3 is 14 amino acids. The ends lost 8 bases at V and 0 bases at J; junction bases unmatched: 2. Per germline, CDR1 SNHLY and CDR2 FYNNEI. The CDR3 reads CASRLADSYNEQFF. CDR3 DNA sequence: TGTGCCAGCCGACTAGCGGACTCCTACAATGAGCAGTTCTTC.

The chain carries TRBV28 and TRBJ2-7, with 10 bases matching TRBD1. Germline-derived CDR1 and CDR2 are MDHEN and SYDVKM. This CDR3 comprises 17 residues. V lost 5 bases and J lost 2; bases outside the gene matches: 12. DNA for the CDR3: TGTGCCAGCAGTATTATCGGGACAGGGGACATCACCTACGAGCAGTACTTC. This sequence encodes CASSIIGTGDITYEQYF.

The chain combines TRBV7-3 with TRBJ2-2; 16 bases are shared with TRBD2. V lost 5 bases to trimming and J lost 4 bases; unmatched junction nucleotides: 7. CDR1 SGHTA and CDR2 FQGTGA come from the germline V gene. There are 18 residues in the CDR3. Here the CDR3 reads CASSPSGTSGRATGELFF. The CDR3 DNA follows: TGTGCCAGCAGCCCCTCCGGGACTAGCGGGAGGGCCACCGGGGAGCTGTTTTTT.

The chain couples TRBV6-2 or TRBV6-3 to TRBJ1-6, with 7 positions matching TRBD1. The ends lost 2 bases at V and 7 bases at J; junction bases unmatched: 8. Germline loops: CDR1 MNHEY, CDR2 SVGEGT. The CDR3 runs to 16 residues. CDR3 loop: CASSYPTGVANSPLHF. The CDR3 coding sequence is TGTGCCAGCAGTTACCCTACAGGGGTTGCGAATTCACCCCTCCACTTT.

This sequence joins TRBV5-6 and TRBJ1-4; D is possibly TRBD1 (6 bases). Trimming pared 4 bases from V and 7 bases from J, leaving 17 bases between. The CDR3 has 15 residues. CDR1 SGHDT and CDR2 YYEEEE come from the germline V gene. The CDR3 DNA follows: TGTGCCAGCAGCGCCCGGGGAGGGGGTGTTGAAAAACTGTTTTTT. Its protein product is CASSARGGGVEKLFF.

The rearrangement uses TRBV5-6 and TRBJ2-5, with D possibly being TRBD2 (6 bases). The V end lost 0 bases, the J end lost 3 bases, and 9 bases lay between the germline ends. This CDR3 has 14 residues. CDR1 and CDR2 (germline): SGHDT, YYEEEE. CDR3 residues: CASSLGDLKETQYF. The CDR3 bases are TGTGCCAGCAGCTTGGGGGACTTGAAAGAGACCCAGTACTTC.

This sequence joins TRBV6-2 or TRBV6-3 and TRBJ2-7; D gene uncertain. Trimming pared 5 bases from V and 4 bases from J, leaving 6 bases between. Germline CDR1 is MNHEY and CDR2 is SVGEGT. The length of the CDR3 is 11 residues. This CDR3 reads CASSPLYEQYF. The CDR3 DNA reads as TGTGCCAGCAGTCCCTTGTACGAGCAGTACTTC.

The rearrangement joins TRBV6-2 or TRBV6-3 to TRBJ1-5, with unresolved D. The CDR3 has 15 amino acids. Germline CDR1 is MNHEY and CDR2 is SVGEGT. Trimming shortened V by 0 bases and J by 5 bases, and 11 bases separated the two germline ends. CDR3 region: CASSYSSGYYQPQHF. The CDR3 DNA follows: TGTGCCAGCAGTTACTCGTCCGGGTATTATCAGCCCCAGCATTTT.

This chain connects TRBV19 to TRBJ2-2; 9 bases agree with TRBD1. The junction had 6 bases not matched to a gene; V was cut back by 6 bases and J by 4 bases. The CDR3 covers 15 residues. Looked up from germline, CDR1 is LNHDA and CDR2 is SQIVND (reference sequence). The CDR3 reads CASRPQGAGTGELFF. CDR3 coding DNA: TGTGCCAGTAGACCACAGGGGGCGGGCACCGGGGAGCTGTTTTTT.

The rearrangement uses TRBV15 and TRBJ2-1; D is unresolved. Trimming cost V 0 bases and J 7 bases, with 7 bases left between them. CDR3 length: 13 residues. From germline, CDR1 is LNHNV and CDR2 YYDKDF (reference sequence). The CDR3 protein is CATSRETSNEQFF. CDR3 DNA sequence: TGTGCCACCAGCAGAGAGACTTCAAATGAGCAGTTCTTC.

The V call is TRBV5-1, the J call TRBJ2-2, with 11 bases identical to TRBD1. The J segment lost 6 bases and the V segment lost 4 bases, leaving 8 bases of the junction unmatched. The CDR3 contains 16 residues. Germline V gene sequence: CDR1 SGHRS, CDR2 YFSETQ. The CDR3 DNA sequence: TGCGCCAGCAGCCCGGGACAGGGGGTATCTGCCGGGGAGCTGTTTTTT. This sequence encodes CASSPGQGVSAGELFF.

The chain combines TRBV7-9 with TRBJ2-7, with 9 bases identical to TRBD1. This CDR3 has 15 residues. The germline V gene encodes CDR1 SEHNR and CDR2 FQNEAQ (reference sequence). J gave up 4 bases and V 3 bases, and 7 bases lay outside the gene matches. The CDR3 region has the DNA TGTGCCAGCAGCTTCTCCGGACAGGGGAGGTACGAGCAGTACTTC. It yields the protein CASSFSGQGRYEQYF.

The V call is TRBV5-1, the J call TRBJ1-5; tentatively, D is TRBD1 (5 bases). The germline gives CDR1 SGHRS, CDR2 YFSETQ. This CDR3 is built from 17 residues. Trimming pared 4 bases from V and 4 bases from J, leaving 21 bases between. The CDR3 bases are TGCGCCAGCAGCCCGGGGGACGTAGCCGGCCCAAATCAGCCCCAGCATTTT. This encodes CASSPGDVAGPNQPQHF.

V usage is TRBV7-2 and J usage is TRBJ2-5; D remains ambiguous. V was cut by 1 base and J by 1 base, with 4 bases left in between. Per the germline V gene, CDR1 is SGHTA and CDR2 is FQGNSA. The CDR3 consists of 13 residues. The CDR3 is CASSLELQETQYF. As DNA, the CDR3 is TGTGCCAGCAGCTTAGAACTCCAAGAGACCCAGTACTTC.

This clone turned up a few times. The chain links TRBV5-4 to TRBJ2-1, with D unresolved. The germline CDR1 and CDR2 sequences are SGHNT and YYREEE (reference sequence). V was shortened by 0 bases and J by 6 bases, with 7 bases between the two germline ends. The CDR3 totals 13 residues. The CDR3: CASSLDSSNEQFF. The DNA for the CDR3 is TGTGCCAGCAGCTTGGATAGCAGCAATGAGCAGTTCTTC. The full variable domain, its missing parts supplied by reference TRBV5-4 and TRBJ2-1, is ETGVTQSPTHLIKTRGQQVTLRCSSQSGHNTVSWYQQALGQGPQFIFQYYREEENGRGNFPPRFSGLQFPNYSSELNVNALELDDSALYLCASSLDSSNEQFFGPGTRLTVL.

The chain is built from TRBV3-1 (or the pseudogene TRBV3-2) and TRBJ2-5, with a possible D match to TRBD1 (5 bases). The ends were cut back, 0 bases at V and 3 bases at J, with 5 bases in the middle. Germline V CDR1 and CDR2: LGHDT, YNNKEL (reference sequence). The length of the CDR3 is 13 residues. CDR3 residues: CASSQEGEETQYF. In nucleotides, the CDR3 is TGTGCCAGCAGCCAAGAAGGGGAAGAGACCCAGTACTTC.

The V and J genes are TRBV6-4 and TRBJ1-1, with 7 bases lining up with TRBD1. This CDR3 has 14 residues. Unmatched junction bases numbered 5, after V lost 7 bases and J lost 0 bases. Germline V gene sequence: CDR1 MRHNA, CDR2 SNTAGT. The CDR3 reads CASKGTAMNTEAFF. Written as DNA, the CDR3 is TGTGCCAGCAAAGGGACAGCCATGAACACTGAAGCTTTCTTT.

Here the CDR3 DNA reads TGTGCCAGCTTGGACAGTCAAGTTCGGAAACTGTTTTTT. This sequence encodes CASLDSQVRKLFF. The genes are TRBV6-5 and TRBJ1-4, with D tentatively TRBD1 (6 bases). The V and J ends lost 8 bases and 11 bases respectively, with 18 bases between them. The length of the CDR3 is 13 residues. Germline V gene sequence: CDR1 MNHEY, CDR2 SVGAGI.

The rearrangement uses TRBV4-2 and TRBJ2-3; 13 bases fit TRBD2. The germline gives CDR1 LGHNA, CDR2 YNFKEQ. The CDR3 runs to 16 residues. Losses at the gene ends were 4 bases for V and 2 bases for J; bases not matched to a gene: 3. As DNA, the CDR3 is TGTGCCAGCAGCCCGGGACTAGCGGGGACCACAGATACGCAGTATTTT. It encodes CASSPGLAGTTDTQYF.

V gene TRBV6-5 combines with J gene TRBJ1-4, with D perhaps matching TRBD1 (6 bases). Germline lookup yields CDR1 MNHEY and CDR2 SVGAGI. This CDR3 comprises 15 residues. V lost 6 bases to trimming and J lost 3 bases, with 14 bases between them. CDR3 in DNA: TGTGCCAGCAGAACTACAGGGACGTCTAATGAAAAACTGTTTTTT. Translating gives CASRTTGTSNEKLFF.

The gene calls are TRBV5-4 and TRBJ2-1; 8 bases align to TRBD2. CDR1 and CDR2 from the germline V gene are SGHNT and YYREEE (reference sequence). The ends lost 4 bases at V and 3 bases at J; junction bases unmatched: 3. This CDR3 spans 14 amino acids. The CDR3 DNA follows: TGTGCCAGCAGCCCAGCGGGAGACTACAATGAGCAGTTCTTC. Translation gives CASSPAGDYNEQFF.

The rearrangement uses TRBV10-3 and TRBJ2-1, with D tentatively TRBD2 (6 bases). Germline CDR1 is ENHRY and CDR2 is SYGVKD. V was pared by 3 bases and J by 3 bases, with 12 bases between. The CDR3 spans 15 residues. Here the CDR3 reads CAISESSANYNEQFF. As DNA, the CDR3 is TGTGCCATCAGTGAATCTAGCGCGAACTACAATGAGCAGTTCTTC.

This clone was detected only a few times. The rearrangement links TRBV5-5 to TRBJ2-1, with 8 bases fitting TRBD2. The germline V gene encodes CDR1 SGHKS and CDR2 YYEKEE (reference sequence). After removal of 5 bases from V and 0 bases from J, the junction contained 19 bases not matched to a gene. The CDR3 length is 20 residues. DNA for the CDR3: TGTGCCAGCAGTTATCTTACTCCGGGACTAGATTATAGCTCCTACAATGAGCAGTTCTTC. This sequence encodes CASSYLTPGLDYSSYNEQFF. Full variable domain (rest looked up from reference TRBV5-5 and TRBJ2-1): DAGVTQSPTHLIKTRGQQVTLRCSPISGHKSVSWYQQVLGQGPQFIFQYYEKEERGRGNFPDRFSARQFPNYSSELNVNALLLGDSALYLCASSYLTPGLDYSSYNEQFFGPGTRLTVL.

Only one count was recorded for this clone. The chain couples TRBV6-5 to TRBJ1-4, with 11 bases lining up with TRBD1. J lost 5 bases, V lost 4 bases, and 3 bases had no gene match. Looked up from germline, CDR1 is MNHEY and CDR2 is SVGAGI. The CDR3 is 15 amino acids. CDR3 DNA: TGTGCCAGCAGTTGGGGACAGGGGGAAAATGAAAAACTGTTTTTT. Residues: CASSWGQGENEKLFF.

The V gene is TRBV28, the J gene TRBJ1-4; possible D gene TRBD1, 5 bases. CDR1 and CDR2 (germline): MDHEN, SYDVKM. Trimming removed 9 bases from V and 5 bases from J, with 13 bases in between. This CDR3 is 13 amino acids long. The CDR3 DNA follows: TGTGCCAGTACCTTGGACACGAATGAAAAACTGTTTTTT. Its translation: CASTLDTNEKLFF.

This clone is medium-sized. The chain is built from TRBV7-9 and TRBJ2-7; no clear D. Germline CDR1 SEHNR, CDR2 FQNEAQ (reference sequence). Trimming took 1 base from V and 6 from J, leaving 10 bases between them. This CDR3 has 13 residues. The CDR3, as DNA: TGTGCCAGCAGCTTAGGTGTCGGTAGCGAGCAGTACTTC. Its protein is CASSLGVGSEQYF.

DNA for the CDR3: TGTGCCAGCAGCCCCGGGACAGGGTATGGCTACACCTTC. Its protein is CASSPGTGYGYTF. V and J are TRBV6-4 and TRBJ1-2; 9 nucleotides match TRBD1. The CDR3 has 13 amino acids. Germline CDR1 is MRHNA and CDR2 is SNTAGT. The V segment lost 6 bases and the J segment 5 bases; nucleotides outside the gene matches: 4.